These 6 T cell receptor beta chains originate from one sample sequenced in a study of shared clonotypes between healthy human individuals. Only in-frame clones appear in the TCRdb table, and some are missing; sequencing was by immunoSEQ multiplex PCR. The repertoire holds 950,000 to 1,100,000 clones, 70% to 80% seen once, with roughly 0.61% in the top ten. Sequencing was performed on memory CD4+ T cells from PBMCs. Subset here: CD45RA-negative fraction. These receptors were collected from a man aged 18 to 35 in good health. Some clones in this sample may be carry-over from other donors' samples.

The chain joins TRBV4-2 to TRBJ2-7, with 10 bases identical to TRBD2. The CDR3 runs 19 residues. Per germline, CDR1 LGHNA and CDR2 YNFKEQ. V lost 6 bases and J lost 2; bases outside the gene matches: 19. CDR3 nucleotide sequence: TGTGCCAGCAGTCGCATATCTAGCGGGAGAGACGGGCCTACCTACGAGCAGTACTTC. Protein: CASSRISSGRDGPTYEQYF.

The rearrangement joins TRBV7-2 to TRBJ2-3, with 7 bases aligning to TRBD2. Germline CDR1 reads SGHTA; CDR2 reads FQGNSA. V shed 2 bases and J 5 bases; nucleotides not matched to a gene: 7. The CDR3 is 15 residues long. The CDR3 region has the DNA TGTGCCAGCAGCTTATCGGCATGGGGGGGAGATACGCAGTATTTT. Amino acids: CASSLSAWGGDTQYF.

V and J are TRBV28 and TRBJ2-5; TRBD1 aligns across 9 bases. Unmatched junction bases numbered 7, after V lost 7 bases and J lost 4 bases. Germline assignment: CDR1 MDHEN and CDR2 SYDVKM. This CDR3 region has 14 residues. The CDR3 DNA reads as TGTGCCAGCAACCGGGACAGGGAGGCAGAGACCCAGTACTTC. Translation: CASNRDREAETQYF.

The genes are TRBV2 and TRBJ1-3; D possibly corresponds to TRBD1 (6 bases). The CDR3 length is 14 residues. Germline CDR1 is SNHLY and CDR2 is FYNNEI. Trimming shortened V by 6 bases and J by 2 bases, and 11 bases separated the two germline ends. Written as DNA, the CDR3 is TGTGCCAGCAGACTACAGGGAACTGGAAACACCATATATTTT. As protein: CASRLQGTGNTIYF.

Concerning this clone itself: With a far larger clone one base away, a read error is the likely cause. V and J are TRBV7-6 and TRBJ2-1, with TRBD2 matching over 11 bases. Germline CDR1 is SGHVS and CDR2 is FNYEAQ. The CDR3 extends over 16 amino acids. CDR3: CASGLAGLAVYNEQFF. CDR3 DNA: TGTGCCAGCGGCTTAGCGGGACTAGCGGTGTACAATGAGCAGTTCTTC.

This clone was seen ten or more times. The CDR3 protein is CATKGAGEQYF. CDR3 DNA: TGTGCCACCAAGGGGGCTGGCGAGCAGTACTTC. This chain uses TRBV6-5 with TRBJ2-7, with 7 bases fitting TRBD1. With V trimmed by 10 bases and J by 6 bases, 6 bases remained unmatched. The CDR3 runs 11 residues. CDR1 and CDR2 (germline): MNHEY, SVGAGI.